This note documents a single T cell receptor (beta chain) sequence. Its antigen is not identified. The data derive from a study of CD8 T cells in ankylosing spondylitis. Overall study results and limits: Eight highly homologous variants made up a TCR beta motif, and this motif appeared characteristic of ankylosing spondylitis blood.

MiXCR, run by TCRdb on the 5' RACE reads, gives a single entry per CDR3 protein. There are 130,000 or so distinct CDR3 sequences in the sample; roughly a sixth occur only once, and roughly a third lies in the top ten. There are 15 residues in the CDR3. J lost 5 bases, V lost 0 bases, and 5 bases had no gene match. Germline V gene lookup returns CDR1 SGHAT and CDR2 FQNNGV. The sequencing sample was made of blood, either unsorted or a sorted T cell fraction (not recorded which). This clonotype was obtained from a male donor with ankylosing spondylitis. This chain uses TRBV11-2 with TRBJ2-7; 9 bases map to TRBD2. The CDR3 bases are TGTGCCAGCAGCTTAGAGCCTAGCGGGACCCACGAGCAGTACTTC. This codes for CASSLEPSGTHEQYF.